This TCR beta chain was observed in a study of blood T cell repertoires in COVID-19. On the study more broadly: Samples of COVID-19 (acute and convalescent) were obtained from the United States, Italy and Spain. PBMCs, B-cell-depleted T cells, or T cells provided the cDNA or gDNA that made up the material.

Participants had their cohort set by participant-reported clinical history. Only in-frame clones appear in the TCRdb table, and some are missing; sequencing was by immunoSEQ multiplex PCR. The top ten clones hold over 0.95% of a sample with some 150,000 clones, roughly 87% of them seen once. The CDR3 totals 15 residues. J lost 3 bases, V lost 0 bases, and 4 bases had no gene match. CDR1 and CDR2 from the germline V gene are SGHVS and FQNEAQ. V and J are TRBV7-8 and TRBJ2-7; 8 positions agree with TRBD1. This clonotype was sampled from a human donor with acute COVID-19. The donor label of this sample is uncertain. The sequenced material came from PBMCs or T cells enriched from blood (not recorded which). The DNA for the CDR3 is TGTGCCAGCAGCTTAGCGACAGGGGAGGTCTACGAGCAGTACTTC. Translating it yields CASSLATGEVYEQYF.